This TCR beta chain appears in the sequencing data of a study of shared clonotypes between healthy human individuals. As for the study in general: CD4 naive and memory got three plates each, CD8 naive two, CD8 memory one.

The CDR3 totals 15 residues. Germline CDR1 and CDR2: MNHEY and SVGAGI. The ends were cut back, 7 bases at V and 4 bases at J, with 17 bases in the middle. CD8 cells classed as naive were CD45RO-negative and positively selected for CCR7, excluding terminally differentiated effector memory CD45RA+ cells. Produced via immunoSEQ multiplex PCR; TCRdb's table is partial and in-frame only. The sample gives roughly 1,800,000 clones, approximately 94% of which show up once; 1.2% is in the top ten. This TCR was sampled from a man aged 18 to 30 in good health. Sequenced material: naive CD8+ T cells sorted from blood. The rearrangement uses TRBV6-5 and TRBJ2-1; D gene unclear. CDR3 bases: TGTGCCAGCACCAGGAGCGCCAATATATACAATGAGCAGTTCTTC. Translated: CASTRSANIYNEQFF.